This TCR beta chain was captured by sequencing in a study of Graves' ophthalmopathy and Graves' hyperthyroidism. The sample holds many counts of this clonotype. Certain patients were not enrolled. These were patients with other autoimmune diseases, uncontrolled infections, pregnancy or lactation. Orbital computed tomography and thyroid ultrasound, along with TRAb, serum thyroxine and clinical symptoms, underpinned diagnosis. Isolation of PBMCs was performed using about 9 ml of fresh peripheral blood. Using RNA transcripts, the TCR beta CDR3 regions were amplified. First-round RT-PCR used HTBI primers; second-round multiplex PCR followed. One entry per CDR3 protein results from TCRdb running MiXCR on the multiplex PCR reads. This table has 650,000 to 900,000 distinct CDR3 sequences, roughly 40% appearing once. Germline CDR1 LNHDA, CDR2 SQIVND (reference sequence). Trimming took 5 bases from V and 5 from J, leaving 10 bases between them. The CDR3 extends over 14 amino acids.

The chain has TRBV19 and TRBJ1-6; possible D gene TRBD1, 5 bases. The TCR comes from an adult man with Graves' ophthalmopathy. The sample consisted of peripheral blood. This chain's CDR3 is CASSPRTNNSPLHF. Here the CDR3 DNA reads TGTGCCAGTAGTCCCCGGACAAATAATTCACCCCTCCACTTT.